The clone carrying this T cell receptor (beta chain) showed up just once. Its specificity is not known. Donors likely had unrecorded immune exposures despite being nominally healthy when sampled. Use of 60 Vbeta and 13 Jbeta primers characterized the PCR. Profiled with immunoSEQ multiplex PCR; TCRdb holds only in-frame clones, not every one. Of under 200,000 clones listed, around 80% are singletons. V dropped 1 base and J dropped 6; count of bases not matched to a gene: 6. The germline V gene encodes CDR1 LGHNA and CDR2 YNFKEQ. CDR3 length: 15 amino acids. This specimen belongs to a study of cytomegalovirus exposure and HLA in healthy donors. Across the whole study: Earlier, 110 million or so unique TCR beta sequences were recovered from about 179 million T cells by an analysis.

General study findings and limits: Other equally common chains were less clonally expanded than HLA-associated TCR beta chains, a later analysis showed. What a later analysis showed was that several of the most significant clusters appeared linked to common viral pathogens.

The sequenced sample consisted of PBMCs. The source is a human donor in good health. The chain joins TRBV4-2 to TRBJ2-7; TRBD1 matches at 10 bases. This CDR3 is CASSQGGQGGLEQYF. As DNA, the CDR3 is TGTGCCAGCAGCCAAGGAGGACAGGGGGGTCTCGAGCAGTACTTC.